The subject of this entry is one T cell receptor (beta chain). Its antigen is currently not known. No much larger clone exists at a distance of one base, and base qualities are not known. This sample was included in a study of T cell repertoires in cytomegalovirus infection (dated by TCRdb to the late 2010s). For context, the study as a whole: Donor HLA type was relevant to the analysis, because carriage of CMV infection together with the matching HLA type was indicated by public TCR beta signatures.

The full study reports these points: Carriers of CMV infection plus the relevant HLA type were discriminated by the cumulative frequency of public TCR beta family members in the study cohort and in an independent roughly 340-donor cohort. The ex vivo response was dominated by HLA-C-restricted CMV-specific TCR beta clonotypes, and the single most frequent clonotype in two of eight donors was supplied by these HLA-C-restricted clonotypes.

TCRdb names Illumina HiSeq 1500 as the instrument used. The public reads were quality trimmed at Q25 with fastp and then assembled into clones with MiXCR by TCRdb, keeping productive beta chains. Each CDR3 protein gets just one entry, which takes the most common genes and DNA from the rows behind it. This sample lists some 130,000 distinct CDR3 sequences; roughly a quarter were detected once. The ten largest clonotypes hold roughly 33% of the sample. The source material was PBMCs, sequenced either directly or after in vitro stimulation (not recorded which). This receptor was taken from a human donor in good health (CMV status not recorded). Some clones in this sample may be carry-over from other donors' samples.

The CDR3 protein: CASSPGQGDTEAFF. The DNA sequence reads TGTGCCAGCAGTCCAGGACAGGGGGACACTGAAGCTTTCTTT. The chain joins TRBV28 to TRBJ1-1, with 10 middle bases fitting TRBD1. In the germline V gene, CDR1 corresponds to MDHEN and CDR2 to SYDVKM. Trimming leaves V shorter by 5 bases and J shorter by 3 bases, with the junction holding 3 bases beyond the gene matches. The CDR3 covers 14 residues, taking in both the cysteine and the phenylalanine. Only the CDR3 part of the read is kept: 42 bases, read in frame from the first base.